A single sample gave rise to the 9 T cell receptor beta chains below, sequenced in a study of CD8+ T cells in alopecia areata. TCR sequencing used cDNA made by reverse transcription of extracted RNA. Produced via immunoSEQ multiplex PCR; TCRdb's table is partial and in-frame only. The sample consists of about 150,000 clones, 85% to 90% of them appearing once. This specimen was CD8+ T cells sorted from blood, taken at week 0. All receptors derive from a human donor with alopecia areata.

The gene calls are TRBV7-6 and TRBJ2-2; 9 positions match TRBD2. J was trimmed by 0 bases and V by 0 bases; bases with no gene match: 2. The CDR3 has 17 amino acids. The germline gives CDR1 SGHVS, CDR2 FNYEAQ. The CDR3 here is CASSLAASGANTGELFF. In nucleotides, the CDR3 is TGTGCCAGCAGCTTAGCGGCTAGCGGGGCGAACACCGGGGAGCTGTTTTTT.

This clone has only one observation. The chain recombines TRBV27 with TRBJ1-1; 7 nucleotides align to TRBD1. Per germline, CDR1 MNHEY and CDR2 SMNVEV (reference sequence). This CDR3 is built from 11 residues. J was trimmed by 5 bases and V by 9 bases; bases with no gene match: 3. In DNA form, the CDR3 reads TGTGCCAGTCTCAGGGGGACTGAAGCTTTCTTT. It yields the protein CASLRGTEAFF.

Remarks on this clone: At the DNA level, this CDR3 is encoded by other sequences in the same sample as well. This sequence joins TRBV29-1 and TRBJ2-1; TRBD2 is a possible D gene (5 bases). CDR1 is SQVTM and CDR2 is ANQGSEA in the germline V gene. With 3 bases removed from V and 0 bases from J, the gap between germline ends came to 9 bases. The CDR3 loop spans 14 amino acids. Written as DNA, the CDR3 is TGCAGCGTTGACGGTCGGGGCTCCTACAATGAGCAGTTCTTC. It specifies CSVDGRGSYNEQFF.

The chain couples TRBV7-9 to TRBJ1-1, with TRBD1 matching over 8 bases. The CDR3 covers 12 residues. The germline V gene has CDR1 SEHNR and CDR2 FQNEAQ (reference sequence). Trimming took 1 base from V and 8 from J; bases not matched to a gene: 0. The DNA for the CDR3 is TGTGCCAGCAGCTTAGGGGACAGGGAAGCTTTCTTT. Translation gives CASSLGDREAFF.

The chain employs TRBV29-1 and TRBJ2-5; 8 bases agree with TRBD1. Germline V gene lookup returns CDR1 SQVTM and CDR2 ANQGSEA. This CDR3 comprises 15 residues. V gave up 6 bases and J gave up 3 bases; unmatched junction bases: 12. CDR3 nucleotides: TGCAGCGTCTCGGCCGAGGACAGGGCTGAAGAGACCCAGTACTTC. It specifies CSVSAEDRAEETQYF. The variable domain in full, with the rest retrieved from reference TRBV29-1 and TRBJ2-5, is SAVISQKPSRDICQRGTSLTIQCQVDSQVTMMFWYRQQPGQSLTLIATANQGSEATYESGFVIDKFPISRPNLTFSTLTVSNMSPEDSSIYLCSVSAEDRAEETQYFGPGTRLLVL.

The chain employs TRBV9 and TRBJ1-1, with D unclear. Germline CDR1 and CDR2: SGDLS and YYNGEE. V lost 0 bases and J lost 3, with 6 bases in between. This CDR3 has 13 amino acids. CDR3 in DNA: TGTGCCAGCAGCGTAGCTGGGCACACTGAAGCTTTCTTT. It specifies CASSVAGHTEAFF.

The gene calls are TRBV30 and TRBJ1-1; weak D call: TRBD1 (6 bases). This CDR3 has 14 residues. Germline CDR1 GTSNPN, CDR2 SVGIG (reference sequence). V was trimmed by 5 bases and J by 3 bases, leaving 16 bases between them. The CDR3 DNA follows: TGTGCCTGGGGAGAACAGGGTTTGGACACTGAAGCTTTCTTT. Amino acid sequence: CAWGEQGLDTEAFF.

This clone appeared once. This chain uses TRBV10-3 with TRBJ2-3, with 13 bases fitting TRBD2. V lost 8 bases, J lost 2 bases, and 7 bases stayed unmatched. The CDR3 runs 16 residues. Germline V lookup: CDR1 ENHRY, CDR2 SYGVKD. The CDR3 here is CAIGRTSGGPTDTQYF. The CDR3, as DNA: TGTGCCATCGGCAGGACTAGCGGGGGCCCCACAGATACGCAGTATTTT.

This sequence joins TRBV7-6 and TRBJ1-4; TRBD1 aligns across 9 bases. CDR1 and CDR2 (germline): SGHVS, FNYEAQ. J gave up 6 bases and V 4 bases, and 9 bases lay outside the gene matches. The length of the CDR3 is 16 residues. The CDR3 region has the DNA TGTGCCAGCAGCTCAACAGGGGGCATATCGGATGAAAAACTGTTTTTT. This gives the protein CASSSTGGISDEKLFF. Full variable domain (missing parts from reference TRBV7-6 and TRBJ1-4): GAGVSQSPRYKVTKRGQDVALRCDPISGHVSLYWYRQALGQGPEFLTYFNYEAQQDKSGLPNDRFSAERPEGSISTLTIQRTEQRDSAMYRCASSSTGGISDEKLFFGSGTQLSVL.